The clone carrying this T cell receptor (beta chain) was seen only a few times. Its cognate antigen is unknown. Germline CDR1 and CDR2: SEHNR and FQNEAQ (reference sequence). There are 14 residues in the CDR3. The ends lost 3 bases at V and 5 bases at J; junction bases unmatched: 7. From the reads, TCRdb called clonotypes with MiXCR, one entry per CDR3 protein. The sample carries approximately 83,000 distinct CDR3 sequences, 20% to 30% recorded once. This record belongs to a study of T cell repertoires in cytomegalovirus infection. The origin of this receptor is a human donor in good health (CMV status not recorded). Some clones in this sample may be carry-over from other donors' samples. This sequence joins TRBV7-9 and TRBJ2-7; 7 bases match TRBD1. The specimen comprised CD8+ T cells from cultured PBMCs, sampled from culture after CMV antigen stimulation. CDR3 region: CASSFSDRAHEQYF. CDR3 coding DNA: TGTGCCAGCAGCTTCAGCGACAGGGCACACGAGCAGTACTTC.